Here is one TCR beta chain with its context. The antigen remains unidentified. This sample stems from a study of CD8+CD57+ T cells in acquired aplastic anemia. Across the whole study: Sorted cells (CD4+ and CD8+) yielded DNA amounts that averaged about 3.4 ug.

Findings of the study overall: Patients and healthy controls showed no significant CD8+ Simpson's diversity difference.

The sequenced patients had an expansion of CD8+CD57+ cells seen by flow cytometry. TCR beta VDJ combinations and CDR3 sequences were profiled from genomic DNA. MiXCR was run by TCRdb on the reads, yielding one entry per CDR3 protein. Of approximately 200,000 distinct CDR3 sequences listed, less than 60% were seen once; the top ten hold 15% to 20%. Per germline, CDR1 KGHDR and CDR2 SFDVKD. The CDR3 sequence is 10 residues long. Trimming removed 4 bases from V and 5 bases from J, with 2 bases in between. Sequenced material: sorted CD4+, CD8+, or CD8+CD57+ T cells (not recorded which) from PBMCs. The clonotype comes from a human donor with aplastic anemia. The chain carries TRBV24-1 and TRBJ2-7; no clear D gene. CDR3 sequence (DNA): TGTGCCACCAGTGAGGACGAGCAGTACTTC. It codes for CATSEDEQYF.